This is a list of T cell receptor beta chains from one sample in a study of OX40 agonist ivuxolimab in advanced cancers. Libraries were prepared by immunoSEQ multiplex PCR; TCRdb keeps only in-frame clonotypes and omits some of them. This table has approximately 58,000 clones, 86% appearing once. The sample in question was CD4+ or CD8+ T cells sorted from blood, obtained in a trial of the OX40 agonist ivuxolimab. All receptors come from an adult with an advanced solid tumor such as melanoma, head and neck, liver or kidney cancer. The CDR3 runs from the conserved cysteine through the conserved F or W. Each record gives: V gene, D gene, J gene, clone size, CDR3 protein, CDR3 DNA. The D gene is left open where the match is weak. Size is omitted from some rows. Given values are once, few, many or a class for expanded clones.

TRBV7-3	TRBD1	TRBJ1-4	.	CASRAGGAGGREKLFF	TGTGCCAGCAGGGCAGGGGGCGCCGGAGGTAGGGAAAAACTGTTTTTT
TRBV9	.	TRBJ1-4	.	CASSGRGHGSDNEKLFF	TGTGCCAGCAGCGGGAGGGGACACGGTTCCGATAATGAAAAACTGTTTTTT
TRBV7-9	TRBD1	TRBJ2-7	.	CASSRFRGTGTYEQYF	TGTGCCAGCAGCCGTTTCCGGGGGACAGGGACCTACGAGCAGTACTTC
TRBV5-1	.	TRBJ1-6	.	CASSLSITTLGNSPLHF	TGCGCCAGCAGCTTGTCTATAACGACCTTAGGGAATTCACCCCTCCACTTT
TRBV5-6	TRBD2	TRBJ2-3	.	CASSAGLAGALDTQYF	TGTGCCAGCAGCGCCGGACTAGCGGGGGCCTTAGATACGCAGTATTTT
TRBV5-1	TRBD1	TRBJ1-4	.	CASSYTGTDNEKLFF	TGCGCCAGCAGCTATACCGGGACAGATAATGAAAAACTGTTTTTT
TRBV7-2	.	TRBJ2-3	.	CASSLVGTDTQYF	TGTGCCAGCAGCTTAGTAGGGACAGATACGCAGTATTTT
TRBV7-7	.	TRBJ2-7	.	CASSYGQSYEQYF	TGTGCTAGCAGCTACGGACAGAGCTACGAGCAGTACTTC
TRBV28	.	TRBJ1-2	.	CASRLDSRYGYTF	TGTGCCAGCAGATTAGACAGCCGCTATGGCTACACCTTC
TRBV6-5	.	TRBJ2-6	.	CASSYGSSGANVLTF	TGTGCCAGCAGTTACGGCAGCTCTGGGGCCAACGTCCTGACTTTC
TRBV7-9	.	TRBJ2-7	once	CASSWGPGLYEQYF	TGTGCCAGCAGCTGGGGACCGGGGCTCTACGAGCAGTACTTC
TRBV4-2	.	TRBJ2-1	.	CASSQIGAAGEQFF	TGTGCCAGCAGCCAAATCGGGGCGGCGGGTGAGCAGTTCTTC
TRBV15	.	TRBJ2-3	once	CATRQSGTSTDTQYF	TGTGCCACCAGACAGAGCGGTACTAGCACAGATACGCAGTATTTT
TRBV18	.	TRBJ1-1	.	CASSPPHGDEAFF	TGTGCCAGCTCACCACCTCACGGGGATGAAGCTTTCTTT
TRBV29-1	TRBD1	TRBJ1-2	.	CSVSTGARSGYTF	TGCAGCGTTTCCACAGGGGCTCGAAGTGGCTACACCTTC
TRBV11-3	TRBD1	TRBJ1-1	few	CASSAGTGGFGAEAFF	TGTGCCAGCAGCGCGGGGACAGGGGGATTCGGGGCTGAAGCTTTCTTT
TRBV6-6	TRBD1	TRBJ2-7	.	CASSLYPDREAEQYF	TGTGCCAGCAGCTTATACCCGGACAGGGAGGCCGAGCAGTACTTC
TRBV6-6	.	TRBJ1-4	once	CASSSPGGGNEKLFF	TGTGCCAGCAGTTCCCCCGGGGGGGGGAATGAAAAACTGTTTTTT
TRBV9	TRBD2	TRBJ2-5	.	CASSVSGGLETQYF	TGTGCCAGCAGCGTATCGGGGGGACTAGAGACCCAGTACTTC
TRBV2	.	TRBJ1-1	.	CASMFGGEAEAFF	TGTGCCAGCATGTTCGGGGGTGAGGCTGAAGCTTTCTTT
TRBV28	.	TRBJ1-5	.	CASTLPNQPQHF	TGTGCCAGCACCCTACCTAATCAGCCCCAGCATTTT
TRBV10-3	.	TRBJ1-1	.	CAISAVGRSNTEAFF	TGTGCCATCAGTGCCGTCGGGAGATCGAACACTGAAGCTTTCTTT
TRBV7-3	TRBD1	TRBJ1-2	.	CASSPGQLYGYTF	TGTGCCAGCAGCCCGGGACAGCTCTATGGCTACACCTTC
TRBV18	TRBD1	TRBJ1-5	few	CASSLGQEQQPQHF	TGTGCCAGCTCCCTCGGACAGGAGCAGCAGCCCCAGCATTTT
TRBV15	TRBD2	TRBJ2-1	.	CATSRGGLAGFNEQFF	TGTGCCACCAGCAGGGGGGGACTAGCGGGTTTCAATGAGCAGTTCTTC
TRBV18	.	TRBJ2-2	.	CASSPQDPGTGELFF	TGTGCCAGCTCACCACAGGACCCGGGCACCGGGGAGCTGTTTTTT
TRBV6-1	TRBD1	TRBJ1-2	.	CASSERTGGHERDGYTF	TGTGCCAGCAGTGAACGAACAGGGGGCCATGAGAGGGATGGCTACACCTTC
TRBV29-1	.	TRBJ1-1	.	CSAVRTNTEAFF	TGCAGCGCCGTCAGGACCAACACTGAAGCTTTCTTT
TRBV7-9	.	TRBJ1-2	once	CASSLSSVYYGYTF	TGTGCCAGCAGCTTGTCATCGGTTTACTATGGCTACACCTTC
TRBV6-6	.	TRBJ2-3	.	CASSYSVGDTQYF	TGTGCCAGCAGTTACTCGGTCGGGGATACGCAGTATTTT
TRBV7-8	.	TRBJ1-5	.	CASSLETASNQPQHF	TGTGCCAGCAGCTTAGAAACGGCTAGCAATCAGCCCCAGCATTTT
TRBV7-7	.	TRBJ1-1	.	CASSPEQGTEAFF	TGTGCTAGCAGCCCGGAACAGGGCACTGAAGCTTTCTTT
TRBV7-2	.	TRBJ2-7	.	CASSLNGNGAYEQYF	TGTGCCAGCAGCTTAAATGGCAACGGTGCCTACGAGCAGTACTTC
TRBV4-3	.	TRBJ1-1	.	CASSQESRNTEAFF	TGCGCCAGCAGCCAAGAAAGTCGGAACACTGAAGCTTTCTTT
TRBV18	.	TRBJ2-3	.	CASSRGGSTDTQYF	TGTGCCAGCTCACGCGGCGGTAGCACAGATACGCAGTATTTT
TRBV9	TRBD1	TRBJ1-1	.	CASSVAGQGATFSTEAFF	TGTGCCAGCAGCGTGGCGGGACAGGGGGCGACGTTTTCCACTGAAGCTTTCTTT
TRBV6-5	TRBD2	TRBJ2-7	.	CASKRLAGVYEQYF	TGTGCCAGCAAAAGACTAGCGGGGGTCTACGAGCAGTACTTC
TRBV9	.	TRBJ2-1	.	CASSVQGGAYNEQFF	TGTGCCAGCAGCGTACAGGGAGGCGCCTACAATGAGCAGTTCTTC
TRBV7-2	.	TRBJ1-2	.	CASSFPDLRRGYTF	TGTGCCAGCAGCTTCCCGGACCTACGGAGAGGCTACACCTTC
TRBV6-1	.	TRBJ1-1	.	CASSQTGNTEAFF	TGTGCCAGCAGTCAGACAGGGAACACTGAAGCTTTCTTT
TRBV7-9	.	TRBJ2-5	.	CASSLDSYQETQYF	TGTGCCAGCAGCCTGGACAGCTACCAAGAGACCCAGTACTTC